This T cell receptor beta chain is from a study of cytomegalovirus exposure and HLA in healthy donors. The J segment lost 2 bases and the V segment lost 4 bases, leaving 3 bases of the junction unmatched. Looked up from germline, CDR1 is MGHDK and CDR2 is SYGVNS. The CDR3 sequence is 15 residues long. This clone was seen once. The protocol was immunoSEQ multiplex PCR, while the TCRdb copy is restricted to in-frame clones and leaves out a portion. The table records some 160,000 clones, approximately 90% of them present only once. The genes are TRBV25-1 and TRBJ1-5, with 9 nucleotides matching TRBD1. Sequenced: PBMCs. This TCR was sampled from a man aged 18 to 29 in good health and CMV-seronegative. CDR3 nucleotide sequence: TGTGCCAGCAGTGGACAGGGGGTAGGCAATCAGCCCCAGCATTTT. It translates to CASSGQGVGNQPQHF.